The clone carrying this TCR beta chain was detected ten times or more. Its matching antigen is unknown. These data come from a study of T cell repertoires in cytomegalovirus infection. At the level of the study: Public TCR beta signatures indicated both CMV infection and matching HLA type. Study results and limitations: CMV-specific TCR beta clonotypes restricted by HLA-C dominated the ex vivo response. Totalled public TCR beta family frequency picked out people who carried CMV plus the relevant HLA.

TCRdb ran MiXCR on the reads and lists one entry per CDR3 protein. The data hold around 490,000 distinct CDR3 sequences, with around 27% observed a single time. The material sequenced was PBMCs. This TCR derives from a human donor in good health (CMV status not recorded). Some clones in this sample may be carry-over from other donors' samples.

The CDR3 DNA follows: TGTGCCAGCAGCCCGCATGGGACTAGCGGGAGCTACGAGCAGTACTTC. It yields the protein CASSPHGTSGSYEQYF. The chain combines TRBV7-2 with TRBJ2-7; 14 bases map to TRBD2. The CDR3 has 16 residues. The ends lost 5 bases at V and 3 bases at J; junction bases unmatched: 6. The germline gives CDR1 SGHTA, CDR2 FQGNSA.